This TCR beta chain appears in the sequencing data of a study of somatic mutations in cytotoxic T cells in rheumatoid arthritis. Study-level information: Certain V beta antibody-stained T-cell populations, V beta1+ cells sequenced for TCRB among them, were flow-sorted to nearly 100% purity. Study-level findings and limits: It was found that CD8+ T-cell clonality in rheumatoid arthritis patients did not differ significantly from that in age-matched healthy controls.

The repertoire was sequenced with immunoSEQ multiplex PCR; TCRdb's copy has only in-frame clones and lacks some. This sample has under 25,000 clones, with approximately 87% found just once. As concerns this clone: Its cognate antigen is unknown.

This TCR was sampled from a man aged 40-49 years in good health. Sequencing was done on a sample of CD8+ T cells sorted from blood.

The CDR3 nucleotides read TGCGCCAGCAGCCAAGTGTCTGAGGAGATGGAGGCTTTCTTT. This sequence encodes CASSQVSEEMEAFF. The V call is TRBV4-1, the J call TRBJ1-1; the D is unclear. The CDR3 spans 14 residues. Germline V gene sequence: CDR1 MGHRA, CDR2 YSYEKL. Trimming left V 1 base short and J 11 bases short, with 17 bases between.